Listed here are 24 T cell receptor beta chains from one sample, sequenced in a study of cytomegalovirus exposure and HLA in healthy donors. PCR was performed using 60 Vbeta and 13 Jbeta primers. Method: immunoSEQ multiplex PCR; TCRdb's copy keeps in-frame clones and lacks some. The sample lists 200,000 or so clones, 60% to 80% occurring once. Material: PBMCs. These receptors all stem from a young man in good health and CMV-seronegative.

The chain links TRBV6-5 to TRBJ1-1; D gene uncertain. The CDR3 consists of 15 residues. With 2 bases removed from V and 1 base from J, the gap between germline ends came to 11 bases. Germline V gene sequence: CDR1 MNHEY, CDR2 SVGAGI. The CDR3 DNA follows: TGTGCCAGCAGTTACGGGCCTAACCAGAACACTGAAGCTTTCTTT. This codes for CASSYGPNQNTEAFF.

The rearrangement uses TRBV6-6 and TRBJ2-1; 11 bases align to TRBD2. The CDR3 is made up of 15 amino acids. V lost 5 bases to trimming and J lost 8 bases; unmatched junction nucleotides: 8. Germline CDR1 reads MNHNY; CDR2 reads SVGAGI (reference sequence). The CDR3 protein is CASSLAGGNWDEQFF. CDR3 in DNA: TGTGCCAGCAGTCTAGCGGGAGGTAATTGGGATGAGCAGTTCTTC.

This clone has only a few counts. The rearrangement joins TRBV6-6 to TRBJ1-6, with unresolved D. The CDR3 runs to 13 residues. Germline CDR1 MNHNY, CDR2 SVGAGI (reference sequence). V was trimmed by 6 bases and J by 6 bases, leaving 9 bases between them. The CDR3 DNA reads as TGTGCCAGCAGCGGGTCTACTAATTCACCCCTCCACTTT. Encoded protein: CASSGSTNSPLHF.

The chain recombines TRBV2 with TRBJ1-1, with 9 bases fitting TRBD1. CDR3 length: 13 amino acids. Trimming took 4 bases from V and 3 from J; bases not matched to a gene: 0. CDR1 and CDR2 (germline): SNHLY, FYNNEI. The CDR3: CASSGTGDTEAFF. In nucleotides, the CDR3 is TGTGCCAGCAGTGGGACAGGGGACACTGAAGCTTTCTTT. Drawing the rest from reference TRBV2 and TRBJ1-1, the complete variable domain is EPEVTQTPSHQVTQMGQEVILRCVPISNHLYFYWYRQILGQKVEFLVSFYNNEISEKSEIFDDQFSVERPDGSNFTLKIRSTKLEDSAMYFCASSGTGDTEAFFGQGTRLTVV.

The table lists this clone with a few counts. The V and J genes are TRBV4-3 and TRBJ1-5; D is perhaps TRBD1 (5 bases). Trimming cost V 0 bases and J 6 bases, with 12 bases left between them. The CDR3 is made up of 15 amino acids. CDR1 LGHNA and CDR2 YSLEER come from the germline V gene. The CDR3 sequence is CASSQDFSGFQPQHF. The CDR3 bases are TGCGCCAGCAGCCAAGATTTCTCAGGGTTTCAGCCCCAGCATTTT.

This clone appeared once. V is TRBV7-6 and J is TRBJ2-2; 11 bases match TRBD1. CDR1 and CDR2 from the germline V gene are SGHVS and FNYEAQ. V dropped 2 bases and J dropped 6; count of bases not matched to a gene: 14. The CDR3 is made up of 19 amino acids. CDR3 protein: CASSLKPPTGTGGSGELFF. CDR3 sequence (DNA): TGTGCCAGCAGCTTAAAACCCCCAACCGGGACAGGGGGTTCCGGGGAGCTGTTTTTT.

V gene TRBV4-2 combines with J gene TRBJ1-6, with 8 bases aligning to TRBD1. From germline, CDR1 is LGHNA and CDR2 YNFKEQ. This CDR3 region has 15 residues. J was trimmed by 9 bases and V by 3 bases; bases with no gene match: 7. The CDR3 region has the DNA TGTGCCAGCAGCCAGGACAGGGAGAAAGGTTCACCCCTCCACTTT. This encodes CASSQDREKGSPLHF.

The chain couples TRBV27 to TRBJ2-5; 13 nucleotides match TRBD2. Germline CDR1 and CDR2: MNHEY and SMNVEV (reference sequence). V lost 3 bases to trimming and J lost 2 bases; unmatched junction nucleotides: 3. This CDR3 is 16 amino acids long. In DNA, the CDR3 is TGTGCCAGCAGTTTGGGACTAGCGGGACGGCAAGAGACCCAGTACTTC. Its protein is CASSLGLAGRQETQYF.

This chain uses TRBV15 with TRBJ2-6, with TRBD1 as a possible D gene (7 bases). The CDR3 totals 18 residues. Germline lookup yields CDR1 LNHNV and CDR2 YYDKDF (reference sequence). With 5 bases removed from V and 0 bases from J, the gap between germline ends came to 17 bases. CDR3 amino acids: CATSFRDRLVSGANVLTF. The CDR3 bases are TGTGCCACCAGCTTCCGGGACAGACTAGTCTCTGGGGCCAACGTCCTGACTTTC.

This chain joins TRBV27 and TRBJ2-7; a weak D match, TRBD2 (6 bases). The ends were cut back, 3 bases at V and 0 bases at J, with 9 bases in the middle. CDR3 length: 14 residues. CDR1 is MNHEY, CDR2 SMNVEV, per germline (reference sequence). CDR3 sequence reads: CASSLGGRSYEQYF. For the CDR3, the DNA is TGTGCCAGCAGTTTGGGGGGTCGCTCCTACGAGCAGTACTTC.

This clone was seen only once. V gene TRBV7-8 combines with J gene TRBJ2-5; D perhaps matches TRBD1 (5 bases). The V and J ends lost 5 bases and 5 bases respectively, with 6 bases between them. In germline, CDR1 is SGHVS, CDR2 FQNEAQ. The CDR3 has 11 amino acids. The CDR3 sequence: CASSPGETQYF. The CDR3 region has the DNA TGTGCCAGCAGCCCAGGGGAGACCCAGTACTTC.

The CDR3 DNA reads TGTGCCAGCAGTGAAGACTTTGGCAGGAACTACGAGCAGTACTTC. It translates to CASSEDFGRNYEQYF. The chain is built from TRBV6-1 and TRBJ2-7; no firm D call. The germline V gene has CDR1 MNHNS and CDR2 SASEGT. The CDR3 is made up of 15 amino acids. The V end lost 1 base, the J end lost 3 bases, and 13 bases lay between the germline ends.

CDR3 sequence (DNA): TGTGCCAGCAGTTACTTCGGGAGCACTGAAGCTTTCTTT. Residues: CASSYFGSTEAFF. The rearrangement links TRBV6-6 to TRBJ1-1; D unclear. V was pared by 1 base and J by 4 bases, with 7 bases between. Germline V gene sequence: CDR1 MNHNY, CDR2 SVGAGI (reference sequence). This CDR3 region has 13 residues.

The chain is built from TRBV5-4 and TRBJ1-4, with 8 nucleotides matching TRBD1. The CDR3 totals 15 residues. V was pared by 1 base and J by 6 bases, with 5 bases of the junction left unmatched. Germline CDR1 and CDR2: SGHNT and YYREEE (reference sequence). CDR3 sequence: CASSLSPTGDEKLFF. Here the CDR3 DNA reads TGTGCCAGCAGCTTGTCCCCGACAGGGGATGAAAAACTGTTTTTT. Full variable domain (missing parts from reference TRBV5-4 and TRBJ1-4): ETGVTQSPTHLIKTRGQQVTLRCSSQSGHNTVSWYQQALGQGPQFIFQYYREEENGRGNFPPRFSGLQFPNYSSELNVNALELDDSALYLCASSLSPTGDEKLFFGSGTQLSVL.

V is TRBV2 and J is TRBJ1-1; 8 bases line up with TRBD1. The V gene end was trimmed by 4 bases and the J gene end by 5 bases; junction bases not matched to a gene: 6. CDR3 length: 14 residues. Germline loops: CDR1 SNHLY, CDR2 FYNNEI. Written as DNA, the CDR3 is TGTGCCAGCAGTGCGGACAGGGTTGGAACTGAAGCTTTCTTT. Translation gives CASSADRVGTEAFF.

This chain uses TRBV6-6 with TRBJ2-7; D is unclear. The CDR3 has 11 residues. V was shortened by 7 bases and J by 3 bases, with 7 bases between the two germline ends. Germline values: CDR1 MNHNY, CDR2 SVGAGI (reference sequence). This chain's CDR3 is CASTSDYEQYF. Here the CDR3 DNA reads TGTGCCAGCACCTCAGACTACGAGCAGTACTTC.

CDR3 in DNA: TGTGCCAGCAGCGTCGACAGGGGGCGGTTGGGCGAGCAGTACTTC. This gives the protein CASSVDRGRLGEQYF. The chain is built from TRBV7-2 and TRBJ2-7; TRBD1 agrees at 10 bases. V lost 5 bases, J lost 6 bases, and 10 bases stayed unmatched. This CDR3 region has 15 residues. Germline CDR1 is SGHTA and CDR2 is FQGNSA.

In this sample, this clone turned up a few times. This rearrangement joins TRBV2 to TRBJ2-7; TRBD2 aligns across 10 bases. The CDR3 has 15 residues. J was trimmed by 0 bases and V by 6 bases; bases with no gene match: 5. Germline CDR1 SNHLY, CDR2 FYNNEI. The CDR3, as DNA: TGTGCCAGCAGGGGGGCTAGCGGGAGCTCCTACGAGCAGTACTTC. This codes for CASRGASGSSYEQYF.

The chain uses TRBV6-6 and TRBJ2-1; D possibly corresponds to TRBD1 (6 bases). Trimming cost V 4 bases and J 5 bases, with 18 bases left between them. The CDR3 spans 16 residues. The germline gives CDR1 MNHNY, CDR2 SVGAGI (reference sequence). The CDR3 region has the DNA TGTGCCAGCAGTTCTCGGCAGGGACAAGGACACAATGAGCAGTTCTTC. Amino acid sequence: CASSSRQGQGHNEQFF.

The chain employs TRBV19 and TRBJ2-6, with D perhaps TRBD1 (5 bases). The V gene's germline CDR1 is LNHDA and CDR2 SQIVND (reference sequence). The V gene lost 6 bases and the J gene lost 0 bases, with 15 bases spanning the gap. This CDR3 is 17 amino acids long. The CDR3 DNA follows: TGTGCCAGTAGAGCCATCCTCGACAGCTCTGGGGCCAACGTCCTGACTTTC. Amino acid sequence: CASRAILDSSGANVLTF.

The chain recombines TRBV6-6 with TRBJ1-5; 7 bases are shared with TRBD1. V trimming: 5 bases; J trimming: 0 bases; junction bases outside the gene matches: 4. The CDR3 runs to 15 residues. Germline CDR1 is MNHNY and CDR2 is SVGAGI (reference sequence). The CDR3: CASSLQGYSNQPQHF. CDR3 nucleotide sequence: TGTGCCAGCAGTCTACAGGGGTATAGCAATCAGCCCCAGCATTTT.

The CDR3 sequence is CASSEDRGPETQYF. The CDR3 coding sequence is TGTGCCAGCAGTGAAGACAGGGGGCCTGAGACCCAGTACTTC. The chain employs TRBV2 and TRBJ2-5; 9 bases agree with TRBD1. CDR3 length: 14 amino acids. CDR1 and CDR2 from the germline V gene are SNHLY and FYNNEI. V lost 1 base and J lost 5; bases outside the gene matches: 2.

The chain has TRBV28 and TRBJ2-1; 13 nucleotides line up with TRBD2. With 4 bases clipped from V and 5 bases from J, the junction kept 14 bases outside the gene matches. CDR3 length equals 19 residues. CDR1 and CDR2 (germline): MDHEN, SYDVKM. The chain's CDR3 is CASSSGTSGISSGDNEQFF. CDR3 sequence (DNA): TGTGCCAGCAGTTCAGGGACTAGCGGGATATCTTCAGGGGACAATGAGCAGTTCTTC.

The DNA of the CDR3 is TGTGCCAGCAGCGTAGGTCGAGCGGGGGGCCAGTCCTACAATGAGCAGTTCTTC. It yields the protein CASSVGRAGGQSYNEQFF. V gene TRBV9 combines with J gene TRBJ2-1; 9 bases map to TRBD2. V shed 0 bases, J shed 1 base, and the junction held 8 bases outside the gene matches. CDR1 is SGDLS, CDR2 YYNGEE, per germline. The CDR3 loop spans 18 amino acids.